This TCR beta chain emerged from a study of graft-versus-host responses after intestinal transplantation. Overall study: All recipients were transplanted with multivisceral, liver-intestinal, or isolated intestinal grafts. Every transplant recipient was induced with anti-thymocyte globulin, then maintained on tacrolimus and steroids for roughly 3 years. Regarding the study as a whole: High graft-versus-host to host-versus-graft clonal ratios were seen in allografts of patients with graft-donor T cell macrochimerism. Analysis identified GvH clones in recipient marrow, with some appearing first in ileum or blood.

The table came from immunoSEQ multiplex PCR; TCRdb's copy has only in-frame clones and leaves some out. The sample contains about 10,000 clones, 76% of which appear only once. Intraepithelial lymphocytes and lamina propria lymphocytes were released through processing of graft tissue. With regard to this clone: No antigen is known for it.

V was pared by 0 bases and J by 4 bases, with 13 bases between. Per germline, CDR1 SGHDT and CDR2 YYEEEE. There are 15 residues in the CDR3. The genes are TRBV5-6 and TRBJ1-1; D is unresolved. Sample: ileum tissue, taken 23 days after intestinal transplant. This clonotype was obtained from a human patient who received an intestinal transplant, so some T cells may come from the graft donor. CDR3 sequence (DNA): TGTGCCAGCAGCTTGGGGCCCGCGGAGGGCACTGAAGCTTTCTTT. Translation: CASSLGPAEGTEAFF.